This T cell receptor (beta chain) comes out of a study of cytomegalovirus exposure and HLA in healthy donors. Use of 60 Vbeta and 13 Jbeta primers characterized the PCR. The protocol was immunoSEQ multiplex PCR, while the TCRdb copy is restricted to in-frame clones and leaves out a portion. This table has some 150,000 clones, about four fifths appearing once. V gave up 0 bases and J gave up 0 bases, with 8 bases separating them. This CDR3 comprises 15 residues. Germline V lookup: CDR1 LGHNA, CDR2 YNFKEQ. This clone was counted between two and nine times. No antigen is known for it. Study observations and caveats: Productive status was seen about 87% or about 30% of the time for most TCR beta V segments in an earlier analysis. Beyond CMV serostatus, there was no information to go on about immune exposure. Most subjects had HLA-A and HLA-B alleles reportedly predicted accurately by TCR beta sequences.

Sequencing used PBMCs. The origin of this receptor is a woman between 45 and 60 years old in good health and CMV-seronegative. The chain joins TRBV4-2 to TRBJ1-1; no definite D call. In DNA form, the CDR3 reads TGTGCCAGCAGCCAAGATCTAGGAGTGAACACTGAAGCTTTCTTT. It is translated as CASSQDLGVNTEAFF.